What follows are 26 T cell receptor beta chains derived from one specimen sequenced in a study of cytomegalovirus exposure and HLA in healthy donors. This PCR relied on a set of 60 Vbeta primers and 13 Jbeta primers. Data came from immunoSEQ multiplex PCR; TCRdb stores just in-frame clones and leaves some out. In the table there are roughly 160,000 clones, roughly 79% of which are singletons. Sequences were obtained from PBMCs. These receptors were collected from a woman in her 50s in good health and CMV-seronegative.

This clone appeared once. As DNA, the CDR3 is TGTGCCAGCAGTGAGTCAAAGGGGGCTCGCCGGGGGAACACTGAAGCTTTCTTT. This translates into CASSESKGARRGNTEAFF. V usage is TRBV2 and J usage is TRBJ1-1; 7 bases align to TRBD1. The junction had 14 bases not matched to a gene; V was cut back by 3 bases and J by 1 base. From germline, CDR1 is SNHLY and CDR2 FYNNEI. The CDR3 spans 18 residues.

The chain couples TRBV25-1 to TRBJ2-2, with D possibly being TRBD1 (6 bases). The CDR3 runs to 16 residues. Germline lookup yields CDR1 MGHDK and CDR2 SYGVNS. The ends were cut back, 1 base at V and 2 bases at J, with 11 bases in the middle. CDR3 DNA sequence: TGTGCCAGCAGTGAATCCCAGGGGCTCAACACCGGGGAGCTGTTTTTT. Its translation: CASSESQGLNTGELFF.

This chain links TRBV11-1 with TRBJ2-4, with D perhaps TRBD1 (5 bases). The CDR3 totals 15 residues. Germline loops: CDR1 SGHAT, CDR2 FQDESV (reference sequence). V was clipped by 5 bases and J by 8 bases, with 19 bases between them. CDR3 DNA sequence: TGTGCCAGCAGCCACGAAACATTGAGCAGGGACATTCAGTACTTC. It yields the protein CASSHETLSRDIQYF.

The V gene is TRBV9, the J gene TRBJ2-5, with D possibly TRBD1 on 5 matching bases. V was clipped by 2 bases and J by 1 base, with 9 bases between them. This CDR3 has 14 residues. Germline lookup yields CDR1 SGDLS and CDR2 YYNGEE. CDR3 sequence reads: CASSVQGTQETQYF. The CDR3 DNA follows: TGTGCCAGCAGCGTGCAGGGAACCCAAGAGACCCAGTACTTC.

The chain has TRBV9 and TRBJ2-5, with TRBD2 matching over 7 bases. Losses at the gene ends were 4 bases for V and 7 bases for J; bases not matched to a gene: 10. The CDR3 is made up of 14 amino acids. Germline assignment: CDR1 SGDLS and CDR2 YYNGEE. Here the CDR3 reads CASSPWGREGTQYF. CDR3 nucleotides: TGTGCCAGCAGCCCTTGGGGCAGGGAGGGGACCCAGTACTTC.

V is TRBV7-8 and J is TRBJ2-7; TRBD1 matches 7 bases. CDR1 and CDR2 from the germline V gene are SGHVS and FQNEAQ. This CDR3 has 14 amino acids. V dropped 5 bases and J dropped 5; count of bases not matched to a gene: 9. The CDR3 reads CASSPPVTGNEQYF. The CDR3 DNA reads TGTGCCAGCAGCCCCCCTGTGACAGGGAACGAGCAGTACTTC.

A single count supports this clone. J is TRBJ1-1 and V is TRBV2; D call uncertain. Germline V lookup: CDR1 SNHLY, CDR2 FYNNEI. With 4 bases removed from V and 8 bases from J, the gap between germline ends came to 8 bases. The CDR3 spans 11 residues. CDR3 sequence reads: CASSVREEAFF. The DNA for the CDR3 is TGTGCCAGCAGTGTGCGGGAGGAAGCTTTCTTT.

V gene TRBV7-3 combines with J gene TRBJ1-1; D unclear. Trimming left V 3 bases short and J 3 bases short, with 11 bases between. CDR1 is SGHTA, CDR2 FQGTGA, per germline. This CDR3 comprises 14 residues. CDR3 in amino acids: CASSFGVRDTEAFF. The CDR3 DNA is TGTGCCAGCAGCTTCGGGGTAAGGGACACTGAAGCTTTCTTT.

The chain has TRBV19 and TRBJ2-7; TRBD1 is a possible D gene (5 bases). The germline V gene encodes CDR1 LNHDA and CDR2 SQIVND (reference sequence). The CDR3 has 14 residues. Trimming pared 0 bases from V and 2 bases from J, leaving 8 bases between. This chain's CDR3 is CASSIETGPYEQYF. CDR3 DNA sequence: TGTGCCAGTAGTATAGAAACAGGACCCTACGAGCAGTACTTC.

The V and J genes are TRBV2 and TRBJ2-3; 15 bases agree with TRBD2. This CDR3 region has 22 residues. With 8 bases clipped from V and 4 bases from J, the junction kept 25 bases outside the gene matches. CDR1 is SNHLY, CDR2 FYNNEI, per germline. CDR3 region: CASPTSGGTSGRSRPFADTQYF. In DNA, the CDR3 is TGTGCCAGCCCTACCTCCGGTGGGACTAGCGGGAGGAGCCGGCCCTTCGCAGATACGCAGTATTTT. Full variable domain (missing parts from reference TRBV2 and TRBJ2-3): EPEVTQTPSHQVTQMGQEVILRCVPISNHLYFYWYRQILGQKVEFLVSFYNNEISEKSEIFDDQFSVERPDGSNFTLKIRSTKLEDSAMYFCASPTSGGTSGRSRPFADTQYFGPGTRLTVL.

CDR3 region: CAWSRGALRGRAFF. CDR3 nucleotides: TGTGCCTGGAGTAGAGGGGCGCTCAGGGGACGAGCTTTCTTT. This rearrangement joins TRBV30 to TRBJ1-1; D may be TRBD1 (6 bases). Germline values: CDR1 GTSNPN, CDR2 SVGIG (reference sequence). Trimming cost V 2 bases and J 10 bases, with 20 bases left between them. The CDR3 is 14 amino acids.

V gene TRBV10-3 combines with J gene TRBJ2-7; TRBD1 matches at 10 bases. CDR3 length: 15 residues. From germline, CDR1 is ENHRY and CDR2 SYGVKD. The ends lost 4 bases at V and 5 bases at J; junction bases unmatched: 8. As DNA, the CDR3 is TGTGCCATCAGTGGCACGGGACAGGGGTTCGACGAGCAGTACTTC. It specifies CAISGTGQGFDEQYF.

Only a few counts were recorded for this clone. The chain carries TRBV5-6 and TRBJ1-3, with 9 bases lining up with TRBD1. The germline V gene has CDR1 SGHDT and CDR2 YYEEEE. This CDR3 region has 16 residues. With V trimmed by 4 bases and J by 3 bases, 8 bases remained unmatched. The CDR3 DNA follows: TGTGCCAGCAGCCCACGGACAGGGGAAGATGGAAACACCATATATTTT. This codes for CASSPRTGEDGNTIYF.

This clone was seen more than once but under ten times. Here the CDR3 DNA reads TGCGCCAGCCTGGAGGGATTGAACACTGAAGCTTTCTTT. Amino acids: CASLEGLNTEAFF. The J gene is TRBJ1-1, the V gene TRBV10-2, with D unresolved. There are 13 residues in the CDR3. Per the germline V gene, CDR1 is WSHSY and CDR2 is SAAADI. V was clipped by 8 bases and J by 0 bases, with 10 bases between them.

As for this clone: One end of the junction does not line up with germline, which may come from a read error. This rearrangement joins TRBV2 to TRBJ2-1; 8 bases match TRBD1. Germline lookup yields CDR1 SNHLY and CDR2 FYNNEI. This CDR3 contains 12 residues. CDR3 DNA sequence: TGTGCCAGCCGTGACAGGGGCGATGAGCAGTTCTTC. This sequence encodes CASRDRGDEQFF.

The gene calls are TRBV5-4 and TRBJ2-2; 7 bases align to TRBD1. J gave up 9 bases and V 2 bases, and 4 bases lay outside the gene matches. This CDR3 region has 13 residues. Germline V gene data show CDR1 as SGHNT and CDR2 as YYREEE (reference sequence). CDR3 sequence (DNA): TGTGCCAGCAGCTTACAGGGGCACCGGGAGCTGTTTTTT. This translates into CASSLQGHRELFF.

V usage is TRBV7-8 and J usage is TRBJ2-2; 10 positions agree with TRBD2. The CDR3 is 17 amino acids. V lost 5 bases to trimming and J lost 3 bases; unmatched junction nucleotides: 9. Per germline, CDR1 SGHVS and CDR2 FQNEAQ. The CDR3 is CASSPFGLAVDTGELFF. CDR3 sequence (DNA): TGTGCCAGCAGCCCCTTCGGACTAGCGGTAGACACCGGGGAGCTGTTTTTT.

This chain connects TRBV28 to TRBJ2-7; TRBD2 matches 7 bases. The CDR3 is 15 amino acids. V gave up 5 bases and J gave up 4 bases; unmatched junction bases: 11. CDR1 is MDHEN and CDR2 is SYDVKM in the germline V gene. The CDR3 loop is CASSALAGAEYEQYF. The CDR3 DNA follows: TGTGCCAGCAGTGCCTTGGCGGGAGCGGAATACGAGCAGTACTTC.

The rearrangement joins TRBV9 to TRBJ2-7; D is ambiguous. The CDR3 length is 12 residues. V was pared by 0 bases and J by 6 bases, with 7 bases between. The germline gives CDR1 SGDLS, CDR2 YYNGEE. The chain's CDR3 is CASSVDFREQYF. The CDR3 DNA reads TGTGCCAGCAGCGTAGATTTTCGCGAGCAGTACTTC.

The chain employs TRBV19 and TRBJ2-4, with unresolved D. Trimming took 0 bases from V and 5 from J, leaving 8 bases between them. Germline CDR1 reads LNHDA; CDR2 reads SQIVND (reference sequence). The CDR3 contains 14 residues. The CDR3 loop is CASSIDQNQNIQYF. In nucleotides, the CDR3 is TGTGCCAGTAGTATAGACCAGAATCAAAACATTCAGTACTTC. Filled out from reference TRBV19 and TRBJ2-4, the complete variable domain reads DGGITQSPKYLFRKEGQNVTLSCEQNLNHDAMYWYRQDPGQGLRLIYYSQIVNDFQKGDIAEGYSVSREKKESFPLTVTSAQKNPTAFYLCASSIDQNQNIQYFGAGTRLSVL.

This clone was found a few times. The gene calls are TRBV10-3 and TRBJ1-1; D not certain. V lost 4 bases, J lost 0 bases, and 9 bases lay in between. CDR1 and CDR2 from the germline V gene are ENHRY and SYGVKD. This CDR3 is built from 14 residues. This CDR3 reads CAISAPGVNTEAFF. The CDR3 coding sequence is TGTGCCATCAGTGCACCCGGAGTGAACACTGAAGCTTTCTTT.

The chain uses TRBV27 and TRBJ1-1, with D perhaps matching TRBD1 (6 bases). Trimming removed 1 base at V and 3 bases at J, with 12 bases between. Germline CDR1 reads MNHEY; CDR2 reads SMNVEV (reference sequence). There are 15 residues in the CDR3. The CDR3 is CASSLFGGADTEAFF. CDR3 DNA: TGTGCCAGCAGTTTATTTGGGGGCGCGGACACTGAAGCTTTCTTT.

The genes are TRBV18 and TRBJ1-4, with 9 bases aligning to TRBD1. The trim removed 2 bases at V and 6 bases at J, leaving 4 bases unmatched. The germline gives CDR1 KGHSH, CDR2 LQKENI. This CDR3 has 15 residues. CDR3 bases: TGTGCCAGCTCACCAAAGGACAGGGGCTATGAAAAACTGTTTTTT. Its protein is CASSPKDRGYEKLFF.

The chain combines TRBV5-1 with TRBJ2-5; TRBD2 matches at 8 bases. Germline values: CDR1 SGHRS, CDR2 YFSETQ. This CDR3 has 14 amino acids. With V trimmed by 6 bases and J by 4 bases, 8 bases remained unmatched. Written as DNA, the CDR3 is TGCGCCAGCACCCTGGCGGGGGGTAGAGAGACCCAGTACTTC. Translating gives CASTLAGGRETQYF.

J is TRBJ1-1 and V is TRBV9; the D is unclear. V gave up 2 bases and J gave up 5 bases, with 13 bases separating them. This CDR3 region has 14 residues. Germline V lookup: CDR1 SGDLS, CDR2 YYNGEE. In DNA form, the CDR3 reads TGTGCCAGCAGCGTGAGGAGGGATGGTACTGAAGCTTTCTTT. It encodes CASSVRRDGTEAFF. Using reference TRBV9 and TRBJ1-1 for the parts outside the CDR3, the full variable domain is DSGVTQTPKHLITATGQRVTLRCSPRSGDLSVYWYQQSLDQGLQFLIQYYNGEERAKGNILERFSAQQFPDLHSELNLSSLELGDSALYFCASSVRRDGTEAFFGQGTRLTVV.

This rearrangement joins TRBV5-1 to TRBJ1-1; no clear D. V lost 0 bases and J lost 0, with 12 bases in between. Per the germline V gene, CDR1 is SGHRS and CDR2 is YFSETQ. CDR3 length: 16 amino acids. The CDR3 protein is CASSLVPGVMNTEAFF. CDR3 nucleotides: TGCGCCAGCAGCTTGGTACCAGGCGTTATGAACACTGAAGCTTTCTTT.